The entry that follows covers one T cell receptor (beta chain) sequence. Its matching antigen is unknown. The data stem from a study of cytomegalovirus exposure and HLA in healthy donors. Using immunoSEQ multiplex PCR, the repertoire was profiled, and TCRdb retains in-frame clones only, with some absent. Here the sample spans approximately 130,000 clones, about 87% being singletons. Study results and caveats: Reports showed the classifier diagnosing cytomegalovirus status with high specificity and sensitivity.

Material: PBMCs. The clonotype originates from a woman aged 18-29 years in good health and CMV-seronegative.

This CDR3 is CASTPPGQGGGQPQHF. CDR3 coding DNA: TGTGCCAGCACTCCACCGGGACAGGGGGGAGGACAGCCCCAGCATTTT. V and J are TRBV6-6 and TRBJ1-5, with 11 bases that match TRBD1. The CDR3 has 16 residues. Germline CDR1 and CDR2: MNHNY and SVGAGI (reference sequence). Trimming removed 7 bases from V and 7 bases from J; junction bases left unmatched: 12.